The 27 T cell receptor beta chains in this list originate from one sample, sequenced in a study of cytomegalovirus exposure and HLA in healthy donors. The PCR contained 60 Vbeta and 13 Jbeta primers. Sequencing was performed with immunoSEQ multiplex PCR; in TCRdb, only in-frame clones are kept and a portion is missing. The sample has approximately 38,000 clones; 84% are singletons. The sample was PBMCs. The source of these receptors is a woman between 18 and 30 years old in good health and CMV-seronegative.

This chain joins TRBV5-1 and TRBJ2-5; the D is unclear. The CDR3 contains 15 residues. V shed 3 bases and J shed 1 base, with 13 bases lying between them. Germline CDR1 and CDR2: SGHRS and YFSETQ. CDR3 DNA: TGCGCCAGCAGCTCATCGTCTGGCGGCCAAGAGACCCAGTACTTC. Its protein product is CASSSSSGGQETQYF.

This clone has only a few counts. The chain uses TRBV7-2 and TRBJ1-1; 7 nucleotides match TRBD1. Germline V gene sequence: CDR1 SGHTA, CDR2 FQGNSA. Trimming cost V 2 bases and J 4 bases; bases outside gene matches: 4. This CDR3 has 14 amino acids. Written as DNA, the CDR3 is TGTGCCAGCAGCTTACAGGGGGTTCGCACTGAAGCTTTCTTT. Amino acid sequence: CASSLQGVRTEAFF. The whole variable domain, remainder taken from reference TRBV7-2 and TRBJ1-1, is GAGVSQSPSNKVTEKGKDVELRCDPISGHTALYWYRQSLGQGLEFLIYFQGNSAPDKSGLPSDRFSAERTGGSVSTLTIQRTQQEDSAVYLCASSLQGVRTEAFFGQGTRLTVV.

The chain has TRBV7-2 and TRBJ2-7; 8 positions match TRBD2. Germline CDR1 SGHTA, CDR2 FQGNSA. The CDR3 is 16 amino acids. The V and J ends lost 5 bases and 0 bases, in that order; junction bases with no gene match: 9. The CDR3 here is CASSLIAGLSSYEQYF. Written as DNA, the CDR3 is TGTGCCAGCAGCCTCATAGCGGGGCTGAGCTCCTACGAGCAGTACTTC.

CDR3 coding DNA: TGTGCCAGCAGTTTGGCCGGGACTATGATATACGAGCAGTACTTC. Residues: CASSLAGTMIYEQYF. This rearrangement joins TRBV28 to TRBJ2-7; 7 bases match TRBD2. V shed 3 bases, J shed 4 bases, and the junction held 9 bases outside the gene matches. Per germline, CDR1 MDHEN and CDR2 SYDVKM. The CDR3 is made up of 15 amino acids.

The V call is TRBV7-8, the J call TRBJ2-7; 7 bases agree with TRBD2. With V trimmed by 1 base and J by 5 bases, 5 bases remained unmatched. The CDR3 runs to 14 residues. Germline V CDR1 and CDR2: SGHVS, FQNEAQ. The CDR3: CASSLGDSGHEQYF. The CDR3, as DNA: TGTGCCAGCAGCTTAGGAGATAGCGGGCACGAGCAGTACTTC.

The J gene is TRBJ1-5, the V gene TRBV25-1; the D gene is possibly TRBD1 (6 bases). V dropped 6 bases and J dropped 1 base, with 7 bases sitting between them. This CDR3 region has 13 residues. Germline CDR1 and CDR2: MGHDK and SYGVNS. The CDR3 loop reads CASRGQSNQPQHF. CDR3 in DNA: TGTGCCAGCAGAGGACAGAGCAATCAGCCCCAGCATTTT.

CDR3 sequence: CASSTTSASNTGELFF. CDR3 sequence (DNA): TGTGCCAGCAGCACGACTAGCGCCTCGAACACCGGGGAGCTGTTTTTT. The chain carries TRBV27 and TRBJ2-2; TRBD2 aligns across 8 bases. Germline CDR1 is MNHEY and CDR2 is SMNVEV (reference sequence). This CDR3 has 16 residues. V shed 6 bases, J shed 0 bases, and the junction held 6 bases outside the gene matches.

The genes are TRBV29-1 and TRBJ2-7; 7 nucleotides line up with TRBD2. The CDR3 loop spans 14 amino acids. CDR1 and CDR2 from the germline V gene are SQVTM and ANQGSEA. Trimming at V came to 4 bases and at J to 0 bases, leaving 6 bases not matched to a gene. The CDR3 DNA sequence: TGCAGCGTTGGAGGAGCGGGGAGCTCCTACGAGCAGTACTTC. Translating it yields CSVGGAGSSYEQYF.

The CDR3 DNA reads TGTGCCAGCAGCTTTGTACCGGGACAGCTAAGCTATGGCTACACCTTC. Translation: CASSFVPGQLSYGYTF. V is TRBV7-9 and J is TRBJ1-2, with TRBD1 identical over 7 bases. Looked up from germline, CDR1 is SEHNR and CDR2 is FQNEAQ (reference sequence). With V trimmed by 3 bases and J by 4 bases, 11 bases remained unmatched. The CDR3 has 16 residues.

The genes are TRBV28 and TRBJ2-7, with 7 positions matching TRBD1. V trimming: 3 bases; J trimming: 3 bases; junction bases outside the gene matches: 5. CDR3 length equals 14 residues. Germline values: CDR1 MDHEN, CDR2 SYDVKM. The CDR3 loop reads CASSFYGQVYEQYF. CDR3 coding DNA: TGTGCCAGCAGTTTTTACGGACAGGTCTACGAGCAGTACTTC. The whole variable domain, filled in from reference TRBV28 and TRBJ2-7, reads DVKVTQSSRYLVKRTGEKVFLECVQDMDHENMFWYRQDPGLGLRLIYFSYDVKMKEKGDIPEGYSVSREKKERFSLILESASTNQTSMYLCASSFYGQVYEQYFGPGTRLTVT.

The table lists this clone with a few counts. Here the CDR3 DNA reads TGTGCCATCACCCCCGGTAGCTATGGCTACACCTTC. This encodes CAITPGSYGYTF. The rearrangement links TRBV10-3 to TRBJ1-2; D not resolved. The length of the CDR3 is 12 residues. Germline assignment: CDR1 ENHRY and CDR2 SYGVKD. V was cut by 7 bases and J by 4 bases, with 10 bases left in between.

This clone was recorded only once. This chain uses TRBV21-1 with TRBJ2-7; TRBD1, the table's D call, was not compared with the DNA. TRBV21-1 is tagged as a pseudogene. This CDR3 contains 19 residues. CDR3 sequence (DNA): TGTGCCAGCAGCAAAGCGAGACCGCCGGGCGGGACAGATCCCTACGAGCAGTACTTC. This gives the protein CASSKARPPGGTDPYEQYF.

The V and J genes are TRBV5-6 and TRBJ2-7, with TRBD1 matching 7 bases. CDR1 is SGHDT, CDR2 YYEEEE, per germline. With V trimmed by 4 bases and J by 3 bases, 7 bases remained unmatched. The CDR3 consists of 14 residues. The CDR3 here is CASSPTGDFYEQYF. The CDR3 nucleotides read TGTGCCAGCAGCCCAACAGGGGATTTCTACGAGCAGTACTTC.

The genes are TRBV2 and TRBJ1-4; 10 bases are shared with TRBD1. The CDR3 loop spans 13 amino acids. V shed 9 bases and J 7 bases; nucleotides not matched to a gene: 5. CDR1 is SNHLY and CDR2 is FYNNEI in the germline V gene. CDR3 DNA sequence: TGTGCCAGTTTAGGACAGGGGGTTGAAAAACTGTTTTTT. It translates to CASLGQGVEKLFF.

The CDR3 spells CASSLLAVPQGEAFF. CDR3 DNA sequence: TGTGCCAGCAGTTTATTAGCCGTCCCCCAGGGGGAAGCTTTCTTT. The chain joins TRBV28 to TRBJ1-1; D perhaps matches TRBD1 (6 bases). The germline gives CDR1 MDHEN, CDR2 SYDVKM. V was trimmed by 1 base and J by 8 bases, leaving 17 bases between them. The CDR3 consists of 15 residues.

The rearrangement joins TRBV5-6 to TRBJ2-4; a possible D gene is TRBD1 (5 bases). Trimming took off 3 bases at V and 0 bases at J, with 10 bases between the two ends. There are 15 residues in the CDR3. CDR1 and CDR2 from the germline V gene are SGHDT and YYEEEE. The DNA for the CDR3 is TGTGCCAGCAGCTCAAGCAGGGTAGCCAAAAACATTCAGTACTTC. This codes for CASSSSRVAKNIQYF.

The chain couples TRBV11-3 to TRBJ2-2; 8 nucleotides match TRBD1. Germline CDR1 reads SGHNT; CDR2 reads YENEEA. The CDR3 is 14 residues long. The trim removed 4 bases at V and 5 bases at J, leaving 3 bases unmatched. The CDR3: CASSSNRGTGELFF. CDR3 nucleotide sequence: TGTGCCAGCAGCTCGAACAGGGGGACCGGGGAGCTGTTTTTT.

This chain connects TRBV29-1 to TRBJ1-2, with D perhaps matching TRBD1 (5 bases). V was pared by 5 bases and J by 0 bases, with 22 bases between. Germline assignment: CDR1 SQVTM and CDR2 ANQGSEA. This CDR3 contains 17 residues. Written as DNA, the CDR3 is TGCAGCGTTTTAGGTGGGGCTGAAGGTTTAGCTAACTATGGCTACACCTTC. Translated, it gives CSVLGGAEGLANYGYTF.

J is TRBJ2-2 and V is TRBV5-1; no clear D gene. CDR1 is SGHRS, CDR2 YFSETQ, per germline. Deletions cut 7 bases from V and 3 bases from J, with 10 bases between. The CDR3 extends over 13 amino acids. CDR3 residues: CASQLADTGELFF. For the CDR3, the DNA is TGCGCCAGCCAGTTAGCAGACACCGGGGAGCTGTTTTTT. Filled out from reference TRBV5-1 and TRBJ2-2, the complete variable domain reads KAGVTQTPRYLIKTRGQQVTLSCSPISGHRSVSWYQQTPGQGLQFLFEYFSETQRNKGNFPGRFSGRQFSNSRSEMNVSTLELGDSALYLCASQLADTGELFFGEGSRLTVL.

The CDR3 DNA follows: TGTGCCAGCAGTGAACTGGGACTAGCGGGTGACAGGACCGGGGAGCTGTTTTTT. Amino acid sequence: CASSELGLAGDRTGELFF. This chain connects TRBV25-1 to TRBJ2-2, with 12 nucleotides matching TRBD2. With 2 bases clipped from V and 5 bases from J, the junction kept 9 bases outside the gene matches. CDR1 is MGHDK and CDR2 is SYGVNS in the germline V gene. The CDR3 spans 18 residues.

The rearrangement links TRBV18 to TRBJ1-1; weak D call: TRBD1 (5 bases). V was pared by 4 bases and J by 11 bases, with 20 bases between. CDR1 is KGHSH and CDR2 is LQKENI in the germline V gene. CDR3 length equals 14 residues. The CDR3 nucleotides read TGTGCCAGCTCACGAGGTCAAGGGGAAGTGGTGGCTTTCTTT. Protein sequence: CASSRGQGEVVAFF. The variable domain in full, completed from reference TRBV18 and TRBJ1-1, reads NAGVMQNPRHLVRRRGQEARLRCSPMKGHSHVYWYRQLPEEGLKFMVYLQKENIIDESGMPKERFSAEFPKEGPSILRIQQVVRGDSAAYFCASSRGQGEVVAFFGQGTRLTVV.

J is TRBJ1-4 and V is TRBV2; 11 nucleotides match TRBD1. Germline V lookup: CDR1 SNHLY, CDR2 FYNNEI. The CDR3 loop spans 15 amino acids. Trimming removed 8 bases from V and 7 bases from J; junction bases left unmatched: 9. The CDR3 here is CASVYQGQGGEKLFF. CDR3 DNA: TGTGCCAGCGTCTACCAGGGACAGGGGGGTGAAAAACTGTTTTTT.

Here the CDR3 DNA reads TGTGCCAGCAGTGTACCTCGACAGGGTGGGCATGAGCAGTTCTTC. Its protein product is CASSVPRQGGHEQFF. The gene calls are TRBV27 and TRBJ2-1, with 7 bases that match TRBD1. V shed 5 bases, J shed 8 bases, and the junction held 12 bases outside the gene matches. The CDR3 totals 15 residues. CDR1 and CDR2 (germline): MNHEY, SMNVEV (reference sequence).

The chain carries TRBV19 and TRBJ1-1; weak D call: TRBD1 (5 bases). The CDR3 consists of 15 residues. The germline V and J ends were trimmed by 6 bases and 1 base, with 15 bases remaining between them. Germline V gives CDR1 LNHDA, CDR2 SQIVND (reference sequence). The CDR3 bases are TGTGCCAGTAGGAAACAGGCCCCCGGGAACACTGAAGCTTTCTTT. Its protein is CASRKQAPGNTEAFF.

In this sample, this clone turned up a few times. Other DNA sequences of this sample code for an identical CDR3. V gene TRBV5-1 combines with J gene TRBJ2-7; 7 nucleotides match TRBD2. Trimming cost V 0 bases and J 1 base; bases outside gene matches: 1. Germline V gene data show CDR1 as SGHRS and CDR2 as YFSETQ. The CDR3 covers 14 residues. This CDR3 reads CASSLGGSSYEQYF. The CDR3 nucleotides read TGCGCCAGCAGCTTGGGCGGGAGTTCCTACGAGCAGTACTTC.

CDR3 sequence reads: CASSLGTGGAYEQYF. CDR3 nucleotide sequence: TGTGCCAGCAGCTTAGGGACAGGGGGAGCCTACGAGCAGTACTTC. This sequence joins TRBV7-6 and TRBJ2-7, with 10 bases that match TRBD1. The CDR3 has 15 amino acids. Germline values: CDR1 SGHVS, CDR2 FNYEAQ. The J segment lost 2 bases and the V segment lost 1 base, leaving 2 bases of the junction unmatched.

In its sample, this clone was seen a few times. CDR3 DNA: TGTGCCCTAACTAGGGCGGGAAGTTACAATGAGCAGTTCTTC. Protein sequence: CALTRAGSYNEQFF. This chain connects TRBV6-4 to TRBJ2-1, with a tentative D call TRBD2 (6 bases). CDR3 size: 14 residues. Germline CDR1 is MRHNA and CDR2 is SNTAGT. Trimming stripped 11 bases from V and 4 bases from J, with 18 bases between.